One and the same sample provided the 14 T cell receptor beta chains below, sequenced in a study of OX40 agonist ivuxolimab in advanced cancers. Using immunoSEQ multiplex PCR, the repertoire was profiled, and TCRdb retains in-frame clones only, with some absent. The table includes roughly 48,000 clones, around 82% detected once. The sequencing used CD4+ or CD8+ T cells sorted from blood, collected in a trial of the OX40 agonist ivuxolimab. Every receptor here comes from an adult with an advanced solid tumor such as melanoma, head and neck, liver or kidney cancer.

This rearrangement joins TRBV10-1 to TRBJ2-7, with 8 bases identical to TRBD1. CDR3 length equals 16 residues. CDR1 and CDR2 from the germline V gene are WNHNN and SYGVQD (reference sequence). The V and J ends lost 0 bases and 2 bases, in that order; junction bases with no gene match: 6. CDR3 coding DNA: TGCGCCAGCAGTGAGTCGTTCGGGACAGGTCCCTACGAGCAGTACTTC. Protein: CASSESFGTGPYEQYF.

The chain uses TRBV7-3 and TRBJ2-5, with no clear D. Germline V gene data show CDR1 as SGHTA and CDR2 as FQGTGA. V shed 4 bases and J shed 1 base, with 13 bases lying between them. The CDR3 totals 15 residues. CDR3 coding DNA: TGTGCCAGCAGCTCCCTCGGGCGGCCCCAAGAGACCCAGTACTTC. Protein: CASSSLGRPQETQYF.

This clone has only a few counts. The chain employs TRBV27 and TRBJ1-1; maybe TRBD1 (5 bases). The CDR3 consists of 13 residues. V gave up 5 bases and J gave up 5 bases, with 12 bases separating them. Germline loops: CDR1 MNHEY, CDR2 SMNVEV (reference sequence). CDR3 amino acids: CASSPQGPTEAFF. CDR3 coding DNA: TGTGCCAGCAGTCCCCAGGGTCCTACTGAAGCTTTCTTT.

As for this clone: The junction departs from germline at one end; a sequencing error may be responsible. Other DNA sequences within the sample encode an identical CDR3. The rearrangement uses TRBV15 and TRBJ2-2; 10 bases are a match to TRBD2. The germline V gene encodes CDR1 LNHNV and CDR2 YYDKDF (reference sequence). The CDR3 has 16 amino acids. The CDR3 is CATSRDRLAGAGELFF. The CDR3 nucleotides are TGTGCCACTAGCAGAGATAGGCTAGCGGGAGCCGGGGAGCTGTTTTTT.

In this sample, this clone turned up a few times. The CDR3: CASSYSGTAQETQYF. CDR3 coding DNA: TGTGCCAGCAGCTACAGCGGGACAGCTCAAGAGACCCAGTACTTC. This chain links TRBV9 with TRBJ2-5, with D perhaps being TRBD1 or TRBD2 (7 bases each). The V end lost 4 bases, the J end lost 2 bases, and 15 bases lay between the germline ends. CDR3 length: 15 residues. Germline values: CDR1 SGDLS, CDR2 YYNGEE.

This clone was counted a few times. J is TRBJ1-4 and V is TRBV28; perhaps TRBD1 as D (6 bases). The CDR3 is 14 residues long. V was clipped by 6 bases and J by 8 bases, with 16 bases between them. CDR1 and CDR2 (germline): MDHEN, SYDVKM. As DNA, the CDR3 is TGTGCCAGCAGCGCATATCAGGGGTTGGAAAAACTGTTTTTT. Protein: CASSAYQGLEKLFF.

V gene TRBV7-9 combines with J gene TRBJ2-5, with D perhaps TRBD2 (5 bases). The ends were cut back, 2 bases at V and 5 bases at J, with 24 bases in the middle. CDR3 length equals 18 residues. CDR1 and CDR2 (germline): SEHNR, FQNEAQ (reference sequence). CDR3 sequence: CASSLRQASGTWKETQYF. The CDR3 DNA reads TGTGCCAGCAGCTTAAGGCAGGCAAGCGGCACCTGGAAGGAGACCCAGTACTTC.

A note on this clone: This sample includes further DNA sequences coding for the same CDR3. The chain has TRBV9 and TRBJ1-2; D gene ambiguous. CDR3 length: 14 residues. The germline V gene encodes CDR1 SGDLS and CDR2 YYNGEE. V gave up 0 bases and J gave up 8 bases, with 14 bases separating them. The CDR3 spells CASSVALGLGGYTF. DNA for the CDR3: TGTGCCAGCAGCGTAGCTTTAGGGCTCGGAGGCTACACCTTC. Looking up the rest from reference TRBV9 and TRBJ1-2 gives the full variable domain: DSGVTQTPKHLITATGQRVTLRCSPRSGDLSVYWYQQSLDQGLQFLIQYYNGEERAKGNILERFSAQQFPDLHSELNLSSLELGDSALYFCASSVALGLGGYTFGSGTRLTVV.

The rearrangement links TRBV29-1 to TRBJ1-2; D is uncertain. The V end was cut by 2 bases, the J end by 5 bases, with 12 bases between. There are 13 residues in the CDR3. The germline CDR1 and CDR2 sequences are SQVTM and ANQGSEA. The CDR3 DNA is TGCAGCGTTGAATTGTCAGAGGCATATGGCTACACCTTC. It is translated as CSVELSEAYGYTF.

The chain combines TRBV7-6 with TRBJ2-7; D is possibly TRBD1 or TRBD2 (5 bases each). The germline CDR1 and CDR2 sequences are SGHVS and FNYEAQ. This CDR3 region has 14 residues. V was cut by 5 bases and J by 6 bases, with 17 bases left in between. The CDR3: CASSGPMRGREQYF. The CDR3 DNA sequence: TGTGCCAGCAGCGGTCCCATGAGGGGACGCGAGCAGTACTTC.

The chain recombines TRBV4-1 with TRBJ1-1; 8 bases are a match to TRBD1. Germline V lookup: CDR1 MGHRA, CDR2 YSYEKL. With 3 bases clipped from V and 7 bases from J, the junction kept 4 bases outside the gene matches. The CDR3 totals 13 residues. The CDR3, as DNA: TGCGCCAGCAGCCAGACAGGGGATTATGAAGCTTTCTTT. As protein: CASSQTGDYEAFF.

J is TRBJ1-1 and V is TRBV7-9; tentatively, D is TRBD1 (6 bases). Germline CDR1 SEHNR, CDR2 FQNEAQ (reference sequence). Trimming took 5 bases from V and 1 from J, leaving 14 bases between them. There are 15 residues in the CDR3. The CDR3: CASSRMGGRNTEAFF. The CDR3 DNA reads TGTGCCAGCAGCCGCATGGGGGGCCGGAACACTGAAGCTTTCTTT.

This clone was counted a few times. This rearrangement joins TRBV9 to TRBJ2-5, with TRBD2 as a possible D gene (5 bases). Germline V lookup: CDR1 SGDLS, CDR2 YYNGEE. Deletions cut 4 bases from V and 1 base from J, with 14 bases between. This CDR3 is built from 15 residues. The DNA for the CDR3 is TGTGCCAGCAGCCCACTCTCCGGGATCCAAGAGACCCAGTACTTC. Protein sequence: CASSPLSGIQETQYF.

The chain uses TRBV30 and TRBJ1-2, with unresolved D. The germline V and J ends were trimmed by 6 bases and 0 bases, with 11 bases remaining between them. Germline V CDR1 and CDR2: GTSNPN, SVGIG (reference sequence). The CDR3 runs to 13 residues. CDR3 DNA: TGTGCCTGTTCGGACTTAGCTAACTATGGCTACACCTTC. Translating gives CACSDLANYGYTF.